What follows is one T cell receptor beta chain and its context. What it binds is not known. It may be a read error: a sequence one base away is much more abundant. The data were obtained in a study of tumor-infiltrating lymphocytes in primary liver carcinoma. Study background: Surgeons treated the primary liver carcinoma of the patients by surgical resection. Broader study findings: Tumor-adjacent and tumor-blood pairs showed less overlap than tumor region pairs.

TCR beta cDNA was prepared out of 500 ng total RNA by means of a constant-region primer. For TCR beta, libraries were produced by three nested multiplex PCR rounds using slightly modified ARM-PCR. TRBV1-TRBV30 forward and Cbeta reverse primers drove the first two approximately 10-cycle rounds. MiXCR, run by TCRdb on the multiplex PCR reads, gives a single entry per CDR3 protein. The sample lists approximately 300,000 distinct CDR3 sequences; approximately 65% were seen once. The CDR3 has 11 residues. Germline V gives CDR1 SGHVS, CDR2 FQNEAQ. The source of the blood RNA was unsorted whole blood, and germline DNA was extracted as well.

The source of this sequence is a man in his forties or fifties with primary liver carcinoma and hepatitis B virus infection. The source material was peripheral blood. The rearrangement joins TRBV7-8 to TRBJ2-5, with D hard to call. The CDR3 loop is CASSREETQHF. CDR3 bases: TGTGCCAGCAGCCGCGAAGAGACCCAGCACTTC.